The present entry profiles one T cell receptor beta chain with its context. Its antigen is as yet unknown. These data are taken from a study of shared clonotypes between healthy human individuals. Positively selected for CCR7, the CD45RO-negative cells used as naive CD8 cells excluded terminally differentiated effector memory CD45RA+ cells. The study, taken as a whole, reports: Donors were few, which limited the genetic and exposure-history diversity represented.

V was cut by 7 bases and J by 4 bases, with 14 bases left in between. This CDR3 is built from 13 residues. The germline V gene encodes CDR1 LNHDA and CDR2 SQIVND (reference sequence). Assay: immunoSEQ multiplex PCR; the TCRdb copy retains only in-frame clones and omits some. This table has millions of clones, about 95% appearing once. V is TRBV19 and J is TRBJ2-7, with D perhaps assigned TRBD1 or TRBD2 (5 bases each). Sequenced input: naive CD8+ T cells sorted from blood. This receptor was obtained from a man younger than 30 in good health. The CDR3 region has the DNA TGTGCCAGTACCCCCGGGGCAAGTTACGAGCAGTACTTC. As protein: CASTPGASYEQYF.